These 10 T cell receptor beta chains were all obtained from the same sample, sequenced in a study of tumor and adjacent non-tumor tissue in lung cancer. RNA was extracted from bulk tissue without any cell sorting. Three rounds of nested PCR, following a modified ARM-PCR protocol, produced the TCRbeta library. TCRdb re-derived calls from the multiplex PCR reads in MiXCR, one entry per CDR3 protein. The data contain approximately 120,000 distinct CDR3 sequences, more than 60% of them singletons. Sequenced input: lung tumor tissue. These receptors were obtained from a woman aged 60-75 years with non-small cell lung cancer.

Worth noting for this clonotype: The junction departs from the called germline gene at one end, perhaps through a read error. The rearrangement uses TRBV5-5 and TRBJ1-1; D ambiguous. The CDR3 covers 14 residues. Germline CDR1 is SGHKS and CDR2 is YYEKEE (reference sequence). The CDR3 spells CASSPVVAHTEALF. For the CDR3, the DNA is TGTGCCAGCAGCCCGGTAGTGGCGCATACTGAAGCTCTCTTT.

In its sample, this clonotype was seen many times. J is TRBJ1-6 and V is TRBV12-3 or TRBV12-4, with D possibly matching TRBD1 (5 bases). The CDR3 runs to 15 residues. V lost 3 bases to trimming and J lost 1 base, with 7 bases between them. CDR3 bases: TGTGCCAGCAGTTTGGGACGGTCCTATAATTCACCCCTCCACTTT. This gives the protein CASSLGRSYNSPLHF.

Concerning this clonotype itself: A read error may be the cause here, since a much bigger clone is one base away. The gene calls are TRBV4-1 and TRBJ2-5, with 11 bases lining up with TRBD2. Germline values: CDR1 MGHRA, CDR2 YSYEKL. The CDR3 extends over 15 amino acids. The CDR3 is CASSQVGLAEEAQYF. DNA for the CDR3: TGCGCCAGCAGCCAAGTGGGACTAGCGGAAGAGGCCCAGTACTTC.

This clonotype was detected only once. The V call is TRBV11-2, the J call TRBJ2-7; 9 bases fit TRBD2. After removal of 4 bases from V and 3 bases from J, the junction contained 7 bases not matched to a gene. CDR3 length: 15 amino acids. CDR1 is SGHAT, CDR2 FQNNGV, per germline. CDR3: CASSCGTSRSYEQYF. Written as DNA, the CDR3 is TGTGCCAGCAGCTGCGGGACTAGCAGAAGCTACGAGCAGTACTTC.

This chain joins TRBV11-1 and TRBJ2-3; 10 bases are a match to TRBD2. CDR3 length: 16 residues. With 4 bases clipped from V and 5 bases from J, the junction kept 9 bases outside the gene matches. The germline V gene has CDR1 SGHAT and CDR2 FQDESV (reference sequence). CDR3 amino acids: CASSSIAGGSGDTQYF. For the CDR3, the DNA is TGTGCCAGCAGCTCCATAGCGGGGGGCAGTGGAGATACGCAGTATTTT.

A remark on this clonotype: This may stem from a read error, because a much larger clone lies one nucleotide away. V usage is TRBV4-2 and J usage is TRBJ2-1, with 10 bases lining up with TRBD2. From germline, CDR1 is LGHNA and CDR2 YNFKEQ. V was clipped by 7 bases and J by 5 bases; unmatched bases: 11. The CDR3 extends over 16 amino acids. In DNA form, the CDR3 reads TGTGCCAGCAACCCCATGCCCGGACTAGCGGACAATGAGCAGTTCTTC. Its translation: CASNPMPGLADNEQFF.

This clonotype was seen many times. The gene calls are TRBV20-1 and TRBJ1-3; no firm D call. Per germline, CDR1 DFQATT and CDR2 SNEGSKA (reference sequence). The CDR3 totals 11 residues. The V end was cut by 6 bases, the J end by 6 bases, with 9 bases between. Here the CDR3 DNA reads TGCAGTGCAACACGGACAAACACCATATATTTT. Amino acids: CSATRTNTIYF.

On this clonotype: No conserved phenylalanine or tryptophan ends this CDR3, so it is likely a read error. The chain links TRBV4-3 to TRBJ2-6; 11 bases align to TRBD2. The germline V gene has CDR1 LGHNA and CDR2 YSLEER. This CDR3 has 19 amino acids. The DNA of the CDR3 is TGCGCCAGCAGCCAAGCCGCGGCTAGCGGGAGGACTGGGGCCAACGTTCTGACTTTA. This gives the protein CASSQAAASGRTGANVLTL.

The CDR3 DNA is TGTGCCAGCAGCTTAGAGCTGGGCGATTGGGGGCAGCGTGACGATGAGCAGTTCTTC. It yields the protein CASSLELGDWGQRDDEQFF. The chain recombines TRBV11-2 with TRBJ2-1, with D tentatively TRBD1 (6 bases). Per the germline V gene, CDR1 is SGHAT and CDR2 is FQNNGV. This CDR3 has 19 residues. V lost 0 bases to trimming and J lost 8 bases, with 26 bases between them.

For this clonotype: One base away lies a much larger clone, so this may be a sequencing read error. The gene calls are TRBV10-1 and TRBJ2-5; 8 bases fit TRBD1. Germline V lookup: CDR1 WNHNN, CDR2 SYGVQD (reference sequence). Unmatched junction bases numbered 14, after V lost 6 bases and J lost 5 bases. The CDR3 covers 16 residues. The CDR3 nucleotides read TGCGCCAGCAGCTCTAGCCGGGCAGGGGGCTTCGAGACCCAGTACTTC. As protein: CASSSSRAGGFETQYF.